Each of the 27 T cell receptor beta chains below was sequenced from the same sample in a study of radiotherapy plus CTLA-4 blockade in lung cancer. Profiling relied on immunoSEQ multiplex PCR, and the TCRdb table lists in-frame clones only, not all of them. Of 32,000 or so clones in the sample, around 75% were seen once. Source: peripheral blood, taken from a patient treated with radiotherapy plus ipilimumab. The receptor source for this set is a human donor with non-small cell lung cancer that progressed on radiotherapy plus ipilimumab.

The chain has TRBV27 and TRBJ1-2; D is undetermined. In germline, CDR1 is MNHEY, CDR2 SMNVEV (reference sequence). The V end lost 4 bases, the J end lost 4 bases, and 13 bases lay between the germline ends. This CDR3 is 14 amino acids long. The CDR3 protein is CASSSDPEGYGYTF. Here the CDR3 DNA reads TGTGCCAGCAGTTCCGACCCCGAAGGCTATGGCTACACCTTC.

As DNA, the CDR3 is TGTGCCAGTAGCCGGAAGGGAACAGATACGCAGTATTTT. As protein: CASSRKGTDTQYF. The chain combines TRBV19 with TRBJ2-3, with no clear D. CDR1 and CDR2 from the germline V gene are LNHDA and SQIVND (reference sequence). Trimming removed 6 bases at V and 3 bases at J, with 10 bases between. The CDR3 has 13 amino acids.

This clone was counted a single time. V is TRBV28 and J is TRBJ1-5; weak D call: TRBD1 (5 bases). V was cut by 2 bases and J by 4 bases, with 15 bases left in between. The CDR3 sequence is 16 residues long. Looked up from germline, CDR1 is MDHEN and CDR2 is SYDVKM. The CDR3 region is CASSLEGTGGNQPQHF. CDR3 in DNA: TGTGCCAGCAGTTTAGAGGGAACGGGGGGGAATCAGCCCCAGCATTTT.

The chain carries TRBV5-1 and TRBJ1-1; the match to TRBD1 covers 8 bases. V lost 2 bases, J lost 3 bases, and 3 bases stayed unmatched. The CDR3 is 14 amino acids. Germline V lookup: CDR1 SGHRS, CDR2 YFSETQ. In DNA, the CDR3 is TGCGCCAGCAGCTTAGGGACAGGAGACACTGAAGCTTTCTTT. This translates into CASSLGTGDTEAFF.

The V gene is TRBV7-3, the J gene TRBJ2-1; TRBD2 agrees at 14 bases. Germline CDR1 and CDR2: SGHTA and FQGTGA. This CDR3 comprises 16 residues. V trimming: 2 bases; J trimming: 9 bases; junction bases outside the gene matches: 6. The CDR3 sequence is CASSLLGLAGVGEQFF. The CDR3, as DNA: TGTGCCAGCAGCTTACTGGGACTAGCGGGAGTTGGTGAGCAGTTCTTC.

This clone occurred a few times. The gene calls are TRBV19 and TRBJ2-2; D possibly matches TRBD1 or TRBD2 (5 bases each). The CDR3 is made up of 13 amino acids. Germline assignment: CDR1 LNHDA and CDR2 SQIVND (reference sequence). V was pared by 11 bases and J by 2 bases, with 12 bases between. As DNA, the CDR3 is TGTGCCTCTGGGGACGGTAACACCGGGGAGCTGTTTTTT. It translates to CASGDGNTGELFF.

The chain uses TRBV18 and TRBJ2-1; 9 bases fit TRBD1. Per the germline V gene, CDR1 is KGHSH and CDR2 is LQKENI. This CDR3 is built from 14 residues. The junction had 3 bases not matched to a gene; V was cut back by 3 bases and J by 6 bases. The CDR3 DNA reads TGTGCCAGCTCACCCGTGACAGGGGGCAATGAGCAGTTCTTC. Encoded protein: CASSPVTGGNEQFF.

This clone showed up just once. The gene calls are TRBV7-6 and TRBJ2-1; possibly TRBD2 for D (5 bases). V gave up 5 bases and J gave up 0 bases, with 17 bases separating them. The CDR3 covers 17 residues. Per germline, CDR1 SGHVS and CDR2 FNYEAQ. For the CDR3, the DNA is TGTGCCAGCAGCCCAGAGGACTTTTTGAGCTCCTACAATGAGCAGTTCTTC. This translates into CASSPEDFLSSYNEQFF. Together with reference TRBV7-6 and TRBJ2-1, the CDR3 gives the full variable domain: GAGVSQSPRYKVTKRGQDVALRCDPISGHVSLYWYRQALGQGPEFLTYFNYEAQQDKSGLPNDRFSAERPEGSISTLTIQRTEQRDSAMYRCASSPEDFLSSYNEQFFGPGTRLTVL.

The CDR3 DNA reads TGTGCCAGCAGCGTACTAGCGGGGGATAACTACGAGCAGTACTTC. This translates into CASSVLAGDNYEQYF. This chain uses TRBV9 with TRBJ2-7; 10 nucleotides line up with TRBD2. With V trimmed by 1 base and J by 3 bases, 4 bases remained unmatched. Germline V gene lookup returns CDR1 SGDLS and CDR2 YYNGEE. CDR3 size: 15 residues.

This sequence joins TRBV5-6 and TRBJ1-2; possible D gene TRBD1, 5 bases. Germline loops: CDR1 SGHDT, CDR2 YYEEEE. Deletions cut 1 base from V and 6 bases from J, with 16 bases between. CDR3 length: 15 residues. CDR3 residues: CASSLLGAHFDGYTF. CDR3 DNA: TGTGCCAGCAGCTTGTTAGGGGCGCATTTCGATGGCTACACCTTC.

This rearrangement joins TRBV25-1 to TRBJ2-1, with 9 nucleotides matching TRBD1. The CDR3 totals 14 residues. Trimming removed 5 bases from V and 2 bases from J; junction bases left unmatched: 1. Germline CDR1 reads MGHDK; CDR2 reads SYGVNS. CDR3 DNA: TGTGCCAGCAGTTGGACAGGGGCCTACAATGAGCAGTTCTTC. Its translation is CASSWTGAYNEQFF.

This clone was counted once. This chain uses TRBV9 with TRBJ1-2; D ambiguous. Trimming took off 4 bases at V and 5 bases at J, with 18 bases between the two ends. The V gene's germline CDR1 is SGDLS and CDR2 YYNGEE. The CDR3 is 15 amino acids. For the CDR3, the DNA is TGTGCCAGCAGCCGAGGACCCAACCGCGAATATGGCTACACCTTC. Translated: CASSRGPNREYGYTF.

DNA for the CDR3: TGTGCCAGCAGTCCGACTAGCGGGGGGGGGTACGAGCAGTACTTC. Residues: CASSPTSGGGYEQYF. This chain links TRBV28 with TRBJ2-7, with 14 bases lining up with TRBD2. After removal of 5 bases from V and 4 bases from J, the junction contained 4 bases not matched to a gene. From germline, CDR1 is MDHEN and CDR2 SYDVKM. This CDR3 spans 15 amino acids.

The J gene is TRBJ2-3, the V gene TRBV9; D remains ambiguous. Germline V CDR1 and CDR2: SGDLS, YYNGEE. This CDR3 region has 13 residues. Trimming removed 6 bases at V and 4 bases at J, with 12 bases between. CDR3 region: CASTKYGADTQYF. The CDR3 region has the DNA TGTGCCAGCACCAAATATGGGGCAGATACGCAGTATTTT.

The V and J genes are TRBV28 and TRBJ1-5; D remains unclear. The CDR3 is 13 residues long. Germline CDR1 is MDHEN and CDR2 is SYDVKM. Trimming stripped 5 bases from V and 0 bases from J, with 5 bases between. CDR3 loop: CASSGDSNQPQHF. CDR3 DNA: TGTGCCAGCAGTGGGGATAGCAATCAGCCCCAGCATTTT.

The rearrangement joins TRBV5-1 to TRBJ1-5, with D possibly TRBD1 on 6 matching bases. The germline CDR1 and CDR2 sequences are SGHRS and YFSETQ. Between the trimmed V and J ends, which lost 4 bases and 1 base, there was a span of 18 bases. This CDR3 is 17 amino acids long. The CDR3 region has the DNA TGCGCCAGCAGCGCCGGGGGGGGCCCGATGAGCAATCAGCCCCAGCATTTT. Its protein is CASSAGGGPMSNQPQHF.

The chain links TRBV28 to TRBJ1-4, with D possibly TRBD1 on 6 matching bases. CDR1 is MDHEN and CDR2 is SYDVKM in the germline V gene. There are 14 residues in the CDR3. The V and J ends lost 3 bases and 10 bases respectively, with 15 bases between them. The CDR3 bases are TGTGCCAGCAGTTTCACCGGGGGCGACCGAAAACTGTTTTTT. It encodes CASSFTGGDRKLFF.

The chain links TRBV27 to TRBJ2-2; D not certain. This CDR3 is 14 amino acids long. Trimming shortened V by 2 bases and J by 5 bases, and 9 bases separated the two germline ends. The germline V gene encodes CDR1 MNHEY and CDR2 SMNVEV (reference sequence). The CDR3 region is CASSLGPPTGELFF. The CDR3 DNA sequence: TGTGCCAGCAGTTTAGGTCCCCCAACCGGGGAGCTGTTTTTT.

The V gene is TRBV7-8, the J gene TRBJ2-7; 8 bases are shared with TRBD1. The CDR3 has 14 residues. Trimming cost V 3 bases and J 2 bases; bases outside gene matches: 3. Germline V lookup: CDR1 SGHVS, CDR2 FQNEAQ. The CDR3 region has the DNA TGTGCCAGCAGCTTGGCAGGGGGCCCCTACGAGCAGTACTTC. This sequence encodes CASSLAGGPYEQYF.

The chain has TRBV19 and TRBJ1-1; TRBD1 agrees at 8 bases. The CDR3 is made up of 14 amino acids. J gave up 4 bases and V 5 bases, and 6 bases lay outside the gene matches. In germline, CDR1 is LNHDA, CDR2 SQIVND (reference sequence). The CDR3 nucleotides read TGTGCCAGTAGTGGATGGACAGGGAGCACTGAAGCTTTCTTT. Translated: CASSGWTGSTEAFF.

This clone has more than one count but fewer than ten. This chain joins TRBV28 and TRBJ1-3; TRBD1 agrees at 8 bases. Germline V gives CDR1 MDHEN, CDR2 SYDVKM. This CDR3 spans 14 amino acids. The J segment lost 7 bases and the V segment lost 5 bases, leaving 7 bases of the junction unmatched. The chain's CDR3 is CASSLRDRSNTIYF. The CDR3 bases are TGTGCCAGCAGTCTCCGGGACAGGAGCAACACCATATATTTT.

This clone was observed a few times. The genes are TRBV6-6 and TRBJ2-7; D may correspond to TRBD1 or TRBD2 (6 bases each). Trimming removed 6 bases at V and 5 bases at J, with 17 bases between. The CDR3 is 14 amino acids. CDR1 is MNHNY and CDR2 is SVGAGI in the germline V gene (reference sequence). In nucleotides, the CDR3 is TGTGCCAGCAGCACCGGGGGCGCGGGTAACGAGCAGTACTTC. The encoded protein is CASSTGGAGNEQYF.

This chain joins TRBV4-1 and TRBJ1-1, with no clear D. Per the germline V gene, CDR1 is MGHRA and CDR2 is YSYEKL. Trimming cost V 1 base and J 4 bases, with 7 bases left between them. There are 13 residues in the CDR3. CDR3 sequence: CASSQGAGTEAFF. In DNA form, the CDR3 reads TGCGCCAGCAGCCAAGGTGCGGGCACTGAAGCTTTCTTT.

The genes are TRBV30 and TRBJ2-7; D is unresolved. Germline V gene sequence: CDR1 GTSNPN, CDR2 SVGIG (reference sequence). Trimming took off 0 bases at V and 2 bases at J, with 11 bases between the two ends. The CDR3 totals 14 residues. The CDR3 DNA sequence: TGTGCCTGGAGTGTTAAGGTTCCACCCTACGAGCAGTACTTC. This codes for CAWSVKVPPYEQYF. Supplemented by reference TRBV30 and TRBJ2-7, the full variable domain reads SQTIHQWPATLVQPVGSPLSLECTVEGTSNPNLYWYRQAAGRGLQLLFYSVGIGQISSEVPQNLSASRPQDRQFILSSKKLLLSDSGFYLCAWSVKVPPYEQYFGPGTRLTVT.

The gene calls are TRBV9 and TRBJ2-5, with TRBD1 matching over 7 bases. Per germline, CDR1 SGDLS and CDR2 YYNGEE. This CDR3 has 15 amino acids. J lost 5 bases, V lost 0 bases, and 7 bases had no gene match. Here the CDR3 DNA reads TGTGCCAGCAGCGTAGGGGTAGGGGGCTTGGAGACCCAGTACTTC. Amino acids: CASSVGVGGLETQYF.

This sequence joins TRBV5-1 and TRBJ1-6; maybe TRBD1 (5 bases). Trimming pared 0 bases from V and 6 bases from J, leaving 13 bases between. This CDR3 has 16 residues. Germline CDR1 reads SGHRS; CDR2 reads YFSETQ. CDR3 DNA: TGCGCCAGCAGCTTGGATGATCAGGGCGTTAATTCACCCCTCCACTTT. Protein sequence: CASSLDDQGVNSPLHF.

The chain combines TRBV2 with TRBJ2-5, with TRBD2 identical over 8 bases. This CDR3 comprises 13 residues. Germline V lookup: CDR1 SNHLY, CDR2 FYNNEI. Losses at the gene ends were 7 bases for V and 5 bases for J; bases not matched to a gene: 6. The CDR3 region is CASTKRGGETQYF. Here the CDR3 DNA reads TGTGCCAGCACCAAACGGGGGGGGGAGACCCAGTACTTC.